This T cell receptor (beta chain) was sequenced for a study of tumor and adjacent non-tumor tissue in lung cancer (dated 2018 in TCRdb). The study in broad terms: The cohort included 12 adenocarcinoma, 2 squamous cell carcinoma and 1 small cell lung cancer patients. Among the roughly 15 patients, ages ranged from about 30 to 85 years, roughly ten were men and 5 were women, and disease was TNM stage I to III. Sequencing generated a total of 120 million or so productive TCRbeta reads, averaging around 4.2 million reads per sample. The study compared bulk TCRbeta repertoires from lung tumor tissue and matched distant non-tumor lung tissue of some 15 lung cancer patients. Some 30 paired specimens, one tumor and one normal lung sample per patient, were profiled by TCRbeta CDR3 sequencing. What the work shows at the level of the full study, not this receptor alone: Peripheral blood was not sequenced, so blood TCRbeta repertoires in these lung cancer patients were not examined. With only around 15 patients in the cohort, the authors noted that larger samples and more detailed clinical data are needed. In normal lung, the top 100 clones accounted for a significantly larger cumulative share of the repertoire than in tumor tissue. Neither the sequencing platform nor unique molecular identifiers are named or mentioned anywhere in the methods. Significantly higher TCR diversity (inverse Simpson) was observed in tumor tissue than in normal lung tissue (approximately 440 vs 150, P = 0.0075, Mann-Whitney U test). TCR diversity was significantly higher in younger patients, and higher tumor TCR diversity was associated with shorter overall and disease-free survival.

With termini counted, the CDR3 has 17 amino acids. The DNA shown is the 51-base CDR3, in frame from base 1. Compared with germline, V lacks 1 base and J lacks 4 bases; bases without a gene match: 12. The germline V gene (reference sequence) specifies LNHNV as CDR1 and YYDKDF as CDR2. Library preparation employed multiplex PCR. These reads were obtained on an Illumina HiSeq 2500. TCRbeta libraries were built by three rounds of nested PCR using primers (Table S4), following protocols modified from ARM-PCR. Before sequencing, PCR products in the 200-500 bp range were cut out of the gel and cleaned up using the QIAquick gel extraction kit. The study's processing was this. Reads were cleaned with Trimmomatic, merged with FLASH into complete CDR3 sequences, and assigned to V(D)J germline segments with MiTCR. Clonal diversity was computed as the inverse Simpson's index with VDJtools. In-frame sequences lacking a premature stop codon were counted as productive reads. Using fastp trimming at Q25 and MiXCR clonotype assembly, TCRdb reanalyzed the public sequencing data and kept in-frame beta chains. Rows with a matching CDR3 protein are joined into one entry that keeps the most common DNA and genes. These V and J calls originate from TCRdb's pipeline instead of the authors' own analysis. This sample comprises roughly 81,000 distinct CDR3 sequences, more than 60% of them detected only once. Roughly 15% of the sample is taken by the ten largest.

RNA was isolated from bulk, unsorted tissue, and RNA quality was assessed with a NanoDrop ND-1000 and an Agilent 2100. Newly diagnosed lung cancer patients without prior chemotherapy who had been admitted for thoracic surgery in China between August and November 2014 were enrolled as donors. The study excluded patients who had received radiotherapy or chemotherapy before or who had another cancer at the same time. Pieces of surgical tissue measuring about 1-2.2 cm3 were kept in RNAlater solution and stored at -80 degrees C until use. For this clonotype: What this receptor recognizes is not known. As the CDR3 is not closed by the conserved phenylalanine or tryptophan, this likely results from a read error.

This sequence was found in a man in his 70s with non-small cell lung cancer. The sequence is built from TRBV15 and TRBJ1-1, with 7 bases in between that match TRBD1. Sequencing was performed on lung tumor tissue. The sequence in DNA is TGTGCCACCAGCAGAGGAAGAACAGGGGTAAAGGGCACTGAAGCTTTCCTT. It translates as CATSRGRTGVKGTEAFL.